This TCR beta chain was recovered during a study of CXCR3-negative and CXCR3-positive naive CD8 T cells. This CDR3 is built from 15 residues. Germline CDR1 reads SGDLS; CDR2 reads YYNGEE. UMI-labeled 5' RACE TRB cDNA libraries were prepared from the cells. TCRdb re-called the 5' RACE reads, yielding one record per CDR3 amino acid sequence without DNA. The listing contains more than 50,000 distinct CDR3 sequences. The V gene is TRBV9, the J gene TRBJ2-3; TCRdb gives TRBD1 as the D gene, but with no DNA this cannot be confirmed. Sequencing input: naive CXCR3- CD8+ T cells from blood. As for subset: CD45RO-CCR7+CD27+CD95- naive CD8+ T cells lacking CXCR3 (TNR3-). The TCR was taken from a human donor in good health. Some clones in this sample may be carry-over from other donors' samples. This CDR3 is CASSVAGAYTDTQYF.